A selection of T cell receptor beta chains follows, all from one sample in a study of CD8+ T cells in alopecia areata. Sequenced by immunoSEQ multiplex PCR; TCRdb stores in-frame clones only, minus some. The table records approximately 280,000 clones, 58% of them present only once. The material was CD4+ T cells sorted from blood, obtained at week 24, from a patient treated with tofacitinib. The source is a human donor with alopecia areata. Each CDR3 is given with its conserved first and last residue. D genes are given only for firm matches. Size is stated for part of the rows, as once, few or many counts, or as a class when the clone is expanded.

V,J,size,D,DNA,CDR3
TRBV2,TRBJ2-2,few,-,TGTGCCAGCATAAACAGGCGGTTCACCGGGGAGCTGTTTTTT,CASINRRFTGELFF
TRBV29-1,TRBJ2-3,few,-,TGCAGCGTTGAAGTTCGAAGCGGGCCCATAAGCACAGATACGCAGTATTTT,CSVEVRSGPISTDTQYF
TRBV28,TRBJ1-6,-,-,TGTGCCAGCAGGCCTGGGGGGAACCTATGGTCACCCCTCCACTTT,CASRPGGNLWSPLHF
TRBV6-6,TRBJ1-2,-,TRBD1,TGTGCCAGCAGTCCCCGACAGGGGCAGGGCGGCTACACCTTC,CASSPRQGQGGYTF
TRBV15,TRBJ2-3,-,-,TGTGCCACCAGCAGAGATGTGGGGGCGGTGGATACGCAGTATTTT,CATSRDVGAVDTQYF
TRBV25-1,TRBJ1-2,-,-,TGTGCCAGCAGTGAAACGGGGAAAGGGACCGGCGACTATGGCTACACCTTC,CASSETGKGTGDYGYTF
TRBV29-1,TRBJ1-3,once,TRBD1,TGCAGCGTGCTCACGAGGGACAGTGGAAACACCATATATTTT,CSVLTRDSGNTIYF
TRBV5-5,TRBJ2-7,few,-,TGTGCCAGCAGCTTGAGTTGGGACGGAGCCTACGAGCAGTACTTC,CASSLSWDGAYEQYF
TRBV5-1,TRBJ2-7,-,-,TGCGCCAGCAGCTTGGTATACAGGGCGTCCTACGAGCAGTACTTC,CASSLVYRASYEQYF
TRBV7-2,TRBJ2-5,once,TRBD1,TGTGCCAGCAGCTACAGGGGGTCGGAGACCCAGTACTTC,CASSYRGSETQYF
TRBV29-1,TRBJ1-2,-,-,TGCAGCGTTGAAGATCCTGGCAGGAACGGCTACACCTTC,CSVEDPGRNGYTF
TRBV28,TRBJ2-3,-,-,TGTGCCAGCAGTTTATCGGGGAGCACAGATACGCAGTATTTT,CASSLSGSTDTQYF
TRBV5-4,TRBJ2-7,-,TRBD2,TGTGCCAGCAGCTCACGCGGGGGCTCCTACGAGCAGTACTTC,CASSSRGGSYEQYF
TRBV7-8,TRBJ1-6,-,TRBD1,TGTGCCAGCAGCGTCGGGACAGCTTATTCACCCCTCCACTTT,CASSVGTAYSPLHF
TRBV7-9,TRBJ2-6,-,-,TGTGCCAGCAGCTCCAGGAGCTCTGGGGCCAACGTCCTGACTTTC,CASSSRSSGANVLTF
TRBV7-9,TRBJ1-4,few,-,TGTGCCAGCAGCTTTGGTGAAAAACTGTTTTTT,CASSFGEKLFF
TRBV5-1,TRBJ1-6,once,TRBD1,TGCGCCAGCAGCAGGGGACAGGGGGCGCTTGTTAATTCACCCCTCCACTTT,CASSRGQGALVNSPLHF
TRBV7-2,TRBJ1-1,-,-,TGTGCCAGCAGCTTACAGAGGGCTGAAGCTTTCTTT,CASSLQRAEAFF
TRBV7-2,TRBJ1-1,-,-,TGTGCCAGCAGCTTAGTTCAGGTGGCAGGGGCTACGAACACTGAAGCTTTCTTT,CASSLVQVAGATNTEAFF
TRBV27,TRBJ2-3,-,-,TGTGCCAGCAGTTACAGGCCCAGCACAGATACGCAGTATTTT,CASSYRPSTDTQYF
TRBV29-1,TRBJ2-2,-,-,TGCAGCGTTATAGGCCCGGGAGTGAACACCGGGGAGCTGTTTTTT,CSVIGPGVNTGELFF
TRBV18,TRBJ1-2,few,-,TGTGCCAGCTCACGTCGTGGATCTAACTATGGCTACACCTTC,CASSRRGSNYGYTF
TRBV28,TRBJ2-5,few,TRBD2,TGTGCCAGCAGTCCCGGACTAGCGGGGGGAGAGACCCAGTACTTC,CASSPGLAGGETQYF
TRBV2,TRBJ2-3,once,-,TGTGCCAGCATGGGTAGCCTTAGCACAGATACGCAGTATTTT,CASMGSLSTDTQYF
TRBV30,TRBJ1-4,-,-,TGTGCCGGATATGACAGACACGTAAATGAAAAACTGTTTTTT,CAGYDRHVNEKLFF
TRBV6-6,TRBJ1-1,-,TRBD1,TGTGCCAGCAGCAAACAGGGGATGAGGACTGAAGCTTTCTTT,CASSKQGMRTEAFF
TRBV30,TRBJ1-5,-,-,TGTGCCTGGAGTGTCGGACTAGAGGGTCAGCCCCAGCATTTT,CAWSVGLEGQPQHF